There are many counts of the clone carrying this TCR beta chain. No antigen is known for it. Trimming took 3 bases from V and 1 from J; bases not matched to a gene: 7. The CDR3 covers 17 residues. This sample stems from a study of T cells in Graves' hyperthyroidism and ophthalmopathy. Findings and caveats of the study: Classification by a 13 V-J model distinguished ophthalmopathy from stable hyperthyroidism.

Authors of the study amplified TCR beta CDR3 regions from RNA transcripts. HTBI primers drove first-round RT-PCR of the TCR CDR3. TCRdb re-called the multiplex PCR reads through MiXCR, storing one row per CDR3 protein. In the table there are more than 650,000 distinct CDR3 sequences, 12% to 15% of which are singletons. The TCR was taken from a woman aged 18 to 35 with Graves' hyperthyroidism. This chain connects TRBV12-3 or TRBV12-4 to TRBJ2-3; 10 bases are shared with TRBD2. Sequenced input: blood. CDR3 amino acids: CASSFPSGTSGTDTQYF. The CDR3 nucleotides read TGTGCCAGCAGTTTCCCATCTGGGACTAGCGGCACAGATACGCAGTATTTT.